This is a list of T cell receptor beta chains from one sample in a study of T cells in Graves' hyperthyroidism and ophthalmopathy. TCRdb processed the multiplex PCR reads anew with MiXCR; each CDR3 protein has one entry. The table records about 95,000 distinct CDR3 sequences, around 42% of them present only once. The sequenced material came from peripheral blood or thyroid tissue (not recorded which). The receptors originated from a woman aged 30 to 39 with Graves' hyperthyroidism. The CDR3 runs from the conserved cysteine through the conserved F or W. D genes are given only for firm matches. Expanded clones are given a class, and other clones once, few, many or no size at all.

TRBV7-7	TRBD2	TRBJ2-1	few	TGTGCTAGCAGCTTAGCGGAGGGAGGGGAGCAGTTCTTC	CASSLAEGGEQFF
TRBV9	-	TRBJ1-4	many	TGTGCCAGCAGCGTAGACGATGAAAAACTGTTTTTT	CASSVDDEKLFF
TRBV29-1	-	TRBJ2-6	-	TGCAGCGTGGCGTCTGGGGCCAACGTCCTGACTTTC	CSVASGANVLTF
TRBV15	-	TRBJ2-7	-	TGTGCCACCAGCGGCGGGACTGGGGCCTACGAGCAGTACTTC	CATSGGTGAYEQYF
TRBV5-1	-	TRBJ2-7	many	TGCGCCAGCAGCTTGGAGGTTTGGGAGTACGAGCAGTACTTC	CASSLEVWEYEQYF
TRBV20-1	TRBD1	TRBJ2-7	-	TGCAGTGCTAGTCCCGGGACAGGGATCTACGAGCAGTACTTC	CSASPGTGIYEQYF
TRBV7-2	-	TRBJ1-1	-	TGTGCCAGCAGCTTAGGATGGATGAACACTGAAGCTTACTTT	CASSLGWMNTEAYF
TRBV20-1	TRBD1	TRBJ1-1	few	TGCAGTGCTAGACCCGGACAGGGGGCACTAGAAGCTTTCTTT	CSARPGQGALEAFF
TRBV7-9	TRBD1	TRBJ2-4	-	TGTGCCAGCAGCCCCCCCCCGGGACAGACGAACACCGGGGAGTACTTC	CASSPPPGQTNTGEYF
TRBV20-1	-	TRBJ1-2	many	TGCAGGCACGCGGGTGGCTACACCTTC	CRHAGGYTF
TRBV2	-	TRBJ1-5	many	TGTGCCAGCAGTGAATCGGCCGGTGGGCCCCAGCATTTT	CASSESAGGPQHF
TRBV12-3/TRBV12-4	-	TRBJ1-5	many	TGTGCCAGCAGTAGGGGTTTGGGGGGTGGGAGCAATCAGCCCCAGCATTTT	CASSRGLGGGSNQPQHF
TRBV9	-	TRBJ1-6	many	TGTGCCAGCAGCCCTCGGCCTTCCGAGGATCCACCCCTCCACTTT	CASSPRPSEDPPLHF
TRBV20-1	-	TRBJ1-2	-	TGCAGTGCCCCCCAAGTGTCTAAGGGCCACTATGGCTACACCTTC	CSAPQVSKGHYGYTF
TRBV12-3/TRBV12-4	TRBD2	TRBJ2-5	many	TGTGCCAGCAGTTTAGCAGCGGGAGGAGAGACCCAGTACTTC	CASSLAAGGETQYF
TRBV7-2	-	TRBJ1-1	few	TGTGCCAGCAGTTTATCACCGTCGTGGAGCGTTACTTATAAACACACTGAAGCTTTCTTT	CASSLSPSWSVTYKHTEAFF
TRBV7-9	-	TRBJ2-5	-	TGTGCCAGCAGCTTAGCGTTGGTACAAGAGACCCAGTACTTC	CASSLALVQETQYF
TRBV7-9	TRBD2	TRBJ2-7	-	TGTGCCAGCAGCCTCACTAGCGGGAGCGGCGAGCAGTACTTC	CASSLTSGSGEQYF
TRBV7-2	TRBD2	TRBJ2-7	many	TGTGCCAGCGCGGTGCGGGAGACCTACGAGCAGTACTTC	CASAVRETYEQYF
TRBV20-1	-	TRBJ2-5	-	TGCAGTGCCAGCAGCCCGGGATCAGAGACCCAGTACTTC	CSASSPGSETQYF
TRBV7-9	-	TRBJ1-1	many	TGTGCCAGCAGGTTGGGGCAGACCATGAACACTGAAGCTTTCTTT	CASRLGQTMNTEAFF
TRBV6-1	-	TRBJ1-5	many	TGTGCCAGCAGTGACTGGACAGACGATCAGCCCCAGCATTTT	CASSDWTDDQPQHF
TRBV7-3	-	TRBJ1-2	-	TGTGCCAGCAGCTCGGACGGGGACCGTGGCTACACCTTC	CASSSDGDRGYTF
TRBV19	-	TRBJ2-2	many	TGTGCCAGTAATCTCGGACAGTTTATCGGGGAGCTGTTTTTT	CASNLGQFIGELFF
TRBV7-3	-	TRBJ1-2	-	TGTGCCAGCAGCTTACGGACCCGCACAGACTATGGCTACACCTTC	CASSLRTRTDYGYTF
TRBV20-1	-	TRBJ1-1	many	TGCAGTGCTAGAGATCCGGGACTAAACACTGAAGCTTTCTTT	CSARDPGLNTEAFF
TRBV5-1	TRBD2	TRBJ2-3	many	TGCGCCAGCAGCTCGGACGGGGGGGTCACAGATACGCAGTATTTT	CASSSDGGVTDTQYF
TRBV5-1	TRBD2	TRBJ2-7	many	TGCGCCAGCGCTAGCGGGACCTACGAGCAGTACTTC	CASASGTYEQYF
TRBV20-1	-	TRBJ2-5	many	TGCAGTGCTAGAGATGGGGGGGGGGCGGGAGAGACCCAGTACTTC	CSARDGGGAGETQYF
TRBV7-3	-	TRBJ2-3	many	TGTGCCAGCAGCTCTTCGAGGGTGGGGGATACGCAGTATTTT	CASSSSRVGDTQYF
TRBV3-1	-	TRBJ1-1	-	TGTGCCAGCAGCCAGGTGGGGGCCCGTAATGAAGCTTTCTTT	CASSQVGARNEAFF
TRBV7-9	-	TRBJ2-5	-	TGTGCCAGCAGCGAAACGGTAGAGCAAGAGACCCAGTACTTC	CASSETVEQETQYF
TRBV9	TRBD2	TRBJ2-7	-	TGTGCCAGCAGCTCCCCACAGACTAGCGGGAGACTATACGGGCAGTACTTC	CASSSPQTSGRLYGQYF
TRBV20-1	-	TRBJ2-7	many	TGCAGTGCTAGTCCCCACCCGAGCTCCTACGAGCAGTACTTC	CSASPHPSSYEQYF
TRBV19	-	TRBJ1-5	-	TGTGCCAGTATGGGGGGAGGCTTCAATCAGCCCCAGCATTTT	CASMGGGFNQPQHF
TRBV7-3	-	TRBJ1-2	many	TGTGCCAGCAGCTTAACGTTACAGGATGGCTACACCTTC	CASSLTLQDGYTF
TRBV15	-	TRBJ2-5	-	TGTGCCACCAGCAGAGTAGTTCAAGAGACCCAGTACTTC	CATSRVVQETQYF
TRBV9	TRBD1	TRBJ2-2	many	TGTGCCAGCAGCGCGGGACAGACGAACACCGGGGAGCTGTTTTTT	CASSAGQTNTGELFF
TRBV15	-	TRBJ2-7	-	TGTGCCACCAGCAGCTTAGGCCCGGGGTCCTACGAGCAGTACTTC	CATSSLGPGSYEQYF
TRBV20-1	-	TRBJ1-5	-	TGCAGTGCTAGAGATCAGCCCCAGCATTTT	CSARDQPQHF
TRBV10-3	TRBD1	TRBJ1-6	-	TGTGCCATCGGACAGGGACGATCACCCCTCCACTTT	CAIGQGRSPLHF
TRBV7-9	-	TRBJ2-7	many	TGTGCCAGCAGCTTATCCCGACAGGGAGGCCACGAGCAGTACTTC	CASSLSRQGGHEQYF
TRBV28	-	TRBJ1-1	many	TGTGCCAGCAGTACGGGAAGGGAGGACACTGAAGCTTTCTTT	CASSTGREDTEAFF
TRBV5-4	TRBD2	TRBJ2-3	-	TGTGCCAGCAGCTTGTTAGCGGGAGGAATCACAGATACGCAGTATTTT	CASSLLAGGITDTQYF
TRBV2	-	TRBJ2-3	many	TGTGCCAGCATCCGTCTAGCTAGCACAGATACGCAGTATTTT	CASIRLASTDTQYF
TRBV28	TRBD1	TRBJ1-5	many	TGTGCCAGCAGTTTGAGGACAGGGTATCAGCCCCAGCATTTT	CASSLRTGYQPQHF
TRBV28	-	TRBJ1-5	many	TGTGCCAGCAGGATGGGTATCAAGAATCAGCCCCAGCATTTT	CASRMGIKNQPQHF
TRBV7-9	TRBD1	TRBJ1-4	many	TGTGCCAGCAGCTTCGGACAGGGAGGGGAAAAACTGTTTTTT	CASSFGQGGEKLFF
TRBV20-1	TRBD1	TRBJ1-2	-	TGCAGTGCTAGCGCGGGGACAGGAAACACCTTC	CSASAGTGNTF
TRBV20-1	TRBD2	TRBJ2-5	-	TGCAGTGCTTCCCTGACTAGCGGGAGGTTTGAGACCCAGTACTTC	CSASLTSGRFETQYF
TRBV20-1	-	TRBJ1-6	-	TGCAGTGCTAGCCTGGGCGCAGGGCCGCGTTATAATTCACCCCTCCACTTT	CSASLGAGPRYNSPLHF
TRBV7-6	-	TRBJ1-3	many	TGTGCCAGCAGCTTAGCGCAGACGTACCGAAATCCGTCTGGAAACACCATATATTTT	CASSLAQTYRNPSGNTIYF